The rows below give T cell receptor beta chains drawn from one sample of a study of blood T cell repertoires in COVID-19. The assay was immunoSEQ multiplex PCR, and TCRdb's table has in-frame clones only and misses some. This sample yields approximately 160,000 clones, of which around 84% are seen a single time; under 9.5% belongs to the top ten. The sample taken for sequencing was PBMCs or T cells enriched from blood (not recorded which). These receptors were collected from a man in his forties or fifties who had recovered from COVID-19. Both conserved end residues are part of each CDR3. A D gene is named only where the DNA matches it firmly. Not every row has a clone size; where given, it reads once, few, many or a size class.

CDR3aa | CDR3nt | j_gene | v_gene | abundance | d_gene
CASSFRDRGSGYTF | TGTGCCAGCTCATTCCGGGACAGGGGCTCTGGCTACACCTTC | TRBJ1-2 | TRBV18 | NA | TRBD1
CASSQAGAGGGSNQPQHF | TGTGCCAGCAGCCAAGCGGGGGCAGGGGGCGGTAGCAATCAGCCCCAGCATTTT | TRBJ1-5 | TRBV3-1/TRBV3-2 | NA | TRBD1
CASSETARNYGYTF | TGTGCCAGCAGTGAAACCGCCAGAAACTATGGCTACACCTTC | TRBJ1-2 | TRBV25-1 | NA | NA
CASSFIENSEQYF | TGTGCCAGCAGCTTTATAGAAAATAGCGAGCAGTACTTC | TRBJ2-7 | TRBV7-2 | NA | NA
CASSSPGTGTTGELFF | TGTGCCAGCAGCTCGCCTGGGACAGGGACCACCGGGGAGCTGTTTTTT | TRBJ2-2 | TRBV7-9 | NA | TRBD1
CASSLVRGQGNSPLHF | TGTGCCAGCAGCTTAGTCCGGGGACAGGGAAATTCACCCCTCCACTTT | TRBJ1-6 | TRBV11-2 | NA | TRBD1
CASSQDGQGVTEAFF | TGCGCCAGCAGCCAAGATGGGCAGGGGGTGACTGAAGCTTTCTTT | TRBJ1-1 | TRBV4-1 | once | TRBD1
CASRETGMTNEKLFF | TGTGCCAGCAGGGAGACAGGGATGACTAATGAAAAACTGTTTTTT | TRBJ1-4 | TRBV2 | NA | TRBD1
CATSRGIGTSGGVGLNTQYF | TGTGCCACCAGCAGAGGAATAGGGACTAGCGGGGGGGTTGGTTTGAATACGCAGTATTTT | TRBJ2-3 | TRBV15 | few | TRBD2
CASSLQALRGETQYF | TGTGCCAGCAGTTTGCAGGCGCTTCGAGGGGAGACCCAGTACTTC | TRBJ2-5 | TRBV27 | NA | NA
CASSPGQGVEAFF | TGTGCCAGCAGTCCGGGACAGGGAGTTGAAGCTTTCTTT | TRBJ1-1 | TRBV12-3/TRBV12-4 | NA | TRBD1
CASSIGTEFYNSPLHF | TGTGCCAGTAGTATTGGGACTGAATTCTATAATTCACCCCTCCACTTT | TRBJ1-6 | TRBV19 | NA | NA
CASSIYTGTGSAEAFF | TGTGCCAGTAGTATTTATACCGGGACAGGGAGTGCTGAAGCTTTCTTT | TRBJ1-1 | TRBV19 | NA | TRBD1
CASSPDTYGYTF | TGTGCCAGCAGCCCCGACACTTATGGCTACACCTTC | TRBJ1-2 | TRBV3-1/TRBV3-2 | NA | NA
CASSLGTGGYNEQFF | TGTGCCAGCAGCTTGGGGACTGGGGGGTACAATGAGCAGTTCTTC | TRBJ2-1 | TRBV5-4 | NA | NA
CASSETASGHNEQFF | TGTGCCAGCAGTGAAACGGCTAGCGGTCACAATGAGCAGTTCTTC | TRBJ2-1 | TRBV6-4 | few | TRBD2
CASSSDSSYNEQFF | TGTGCCAGCAGCTCGGACAGCTCCTACAATGAGCAGTTCTTC | TRBJ2-1 | TRBV7-2 | NA | NA
CASSSRRAGEQYF | TGTGCCAGCAGTTCCCGCAGGGCGGGGGAGCAGTACTTC | TRBJ2-7 | TRBV27 | NA | NA
CASSLSGGVNGNTIYF | TGTGCCAGCAGTTTATCAGGGGGAGTAAACGGAAACACCATATATTTT | TRBJ1-3 | TRBV27 | NA | NA
CASSYGQDGANVLTF | TGTGCCAGCAGTTATGGTCAGGATGGGGCCAACGTCCTGACTTTC | TRBJ2-6 | TRBV6-6 | NA | NA
CASSVTGRQETQYF | TGTGCCAGCAGCGTCACGGGGAGACAAGAGACCCAGTACTTC | TRBJ2-5 | TRBV2 | NA | NA
CASSVDTDRDSNQPQHF | TGTGCCAGCAGCGTAGATACGGACAGGGATAGCAATCAGCCCCAGCATTTT | TRBJ1-5 | TRBV9 | NA | TRBD1
CASSHATGRTEAFF | TGTGCCAGCAGCCACGCGACAGGAAGGACTGAAGCTTTCTTT | TRBJ1-1 | TRBV4-2 | NA | NA
CASSPPWGGITDTQYF | TGTGCCAGCAGCCCCCCATGGGGGGGTATAACAGATACGCAGTATTTT | TRBJ2-3 | TRBV11-1 | NA | TRBD2
CASSPRGAFEKLFF | TGTGCCAGCTCGCCCAGGGGAGCGTTTGAAAAACTGTTTTTT | TRBJ1-4 | TRBV18 | NA | NA
CASRQAGGTTYNSPLHF | TGTGCCAGCAGACAAGCGGGGGGCACAACCTATAATTCACCCCTCCACTTT | TRBJ1-6 | TRBV11-2 | NA | NA
CASSPAGGGTEAFF | TGTGCCAGCAGTCCCGCAGGGGGCGGCACTGAAGCTTTCTTT | TRBJ1-1 | TRBV4-2 | NA | TRBD1
CASSADGGAGELFF | TGTGCCAGCAGCGCCGATGGAGGGGCCGGGGAGCTGTTTTTT | TRBJ2-2 | TRBV7-9 | NA | NA
CASSPSEGWTGELFF | TGTGCCAGCAGCCCTTCGGAGGGATGGACCGGGGAGCTGTTTTTT | TRBJ2-2 | TRBV7-7 | few | NA
CASSETGTGVTEAFF | TGTGCCAGCAGTGAAACCGGGACAGGGGTAACTGAAGCTTTCTTT | TRBJ1-1 | TRBV6-1 | NA | TRBD1
CASSIGTHSPLHF | TGTGCCAGCAGTATCGGGACACATTCACCCCTCCACTTT | TRBJ1-6 | TRBV12-3/TRBV12-4 | NA | NA
CASSQGLAGGLNIQYF | TGTGCCAGCAGTCAGGGACTAGCGGGGGGTTTGAACATTCAGTACTTC | TRBJ2-4 | TRBV6-2/TRBV6-3 | NA | TRBD2
CASSWDYSSYNEQFF | TGTGCCAGCAGTTGGGACTACAGCTCCTACAATGAGCAGTTCTTC | TRBJ2-1 | TRBV5-6 | many | TRBD2
CASSQGQGAYGYTF | TGCGCCAGCAGCCAGGGACAGGGGGCCTATGGCTACACCTTC | TRBJ1-2 | TRBV5-1 | NA | TRBD1
CASSYLGGGAHTGELFF | TGTGCCAGCAGTTACTTGGGCGGGGGGGCCCACACCGGGGAGCTGTTTTTT | TRBJ2-2 | TRBV6-2/TRBV6-3 | NA | TRBD2
CASSPSGSYNEQFF | TGTGCCAGCAGTCCGAGCGGCTCCTACAATGAGCAGTTCTTC | TRBJ2-1 | TRBV27 | NA | NA
CASSPGQAFEAFF | TGTGCCAGCAGCCCGGGACAGGCTTTTGAAGCTTTCTTT | TRBJ1-1 | TRBV5-5 | NA | TRBD1
CASSFSREVKETQYF | TGTGCCAGCAGCTTTTCCAGGGAGGTTAAAGAGACCCAGTACTTC | TRBJ2-5 | TRBV7-6 | NA | NA
CASSQAGGETQYF | TGTGCCAGCAGCCAAGCGGGAGGAGAGACCCAGTACTTC | TRBJ2-5 | TRBV3-1/TRBV3-2 | NA | TRBD2
CALREGNTIYF | TGTGCCCTGAGGGAGGGGAACACCATATATTTT | TRBJ1-3 | TRBV7-9 | NA | NA
CASTLTAGGYNEQFF | TGTGCCAGCACCTTGACAGCCGGTGGCTACAATGAGCAGTTCTTC | TRBJ2-1 | TRBV7-9 | few | NA
CASSSTTRKGLMTTQYF | TGTGCCAGCAGCTCTACGACTCGAAAGGGGTTGATGACGACCCAGTACTTC | TRBJ2-5 | TRBV4-2 | few | NA
CASREDRLNTEAFF | TGTGCCAGCCGGGAGGACAGACTGAACACTGAAGCTTTCTTT | TRBJ1-1 | TRBV27 | NA | NA
CASSVGTGWTGEKLFF | TGTGCCAGCAGCGTAGGGACAGGCTGGACTGGTGAAAAACTGTTTTTT | TRBJ1-4 | TRBV9 | NA | TRBD1
CASSVESGGSTSTDTQYF | TGTGCCAGCAGCGTAGAAAGCGGGGGGTCTACTAGCACAGATACGCAGTATTTT | TRBJ2-3 | TRBV9 | NA | TRBD2
CASSLEGWRTGAHEQYF | TGCGCCAGCAGCTTGGAAGGGTGGCGGACAGGGGCCCACGAGCAGTACTTC | TRBJ2-7 | TRBV5-1 | NA | TRBD1
CASSLARRASPLHF | TGTGCCAGCAGCTTGGCCAGGAGGGCCTCACCCCTCCACTTT | TRBJ1-6 | TRBV5-6 | NA | NA
CASSIWAGVNGGELFF | TGTGCCAGTAGTATCTGGGCGGGGGTAAATGGCGGGGAGCTGTTTTTT | TRBJ2-2 | TRBV19 | once | TRBD2
CASSQGGQVEAFF | TGCGCCAGCAGCCAAGGCGGACAGGTTGAAGCTTTCTTT | TRBJ1-1 | TRBV4-1 | NA | TRBD1
CASSQRAPSGGNTDTQYF | TGCGCCAGCAGCCAAAGAGCTCCTAGCGGGGGGAACACAGATACGCAGTATTTT | TRBJ2-3 | TRBV4-1 | NA | TRBD2